This TCR beta chain comes out of a study of T cell responses to AZD1222 COVID-19 vaccine. General observations from the study: Females made up more of the donors, who were largely white British, and clonal diversity may have come out too low.

To note about this clone: Its antigen is undetermined.

The CDR3 covers 12 residues. From germline, CDR1 is LNHDA and CDR2 SQIVND (reference sequence). V dropped 3 bases and J dropped 6 bases, with 9 bases sitting between them. The analysis combined second doses at about 4 or about 12 weeks. The protocol was immunoSEQ multiplex PCR, while the TCRdb copy is restricted to in-frame clones and leaves out a portion. In the table there are 150,000 or so clones, about 89% of which are singletons. The sequence was obtained from an adult who received the AZD1222 COVID-19 vaccine. This material consisted of peripheral blood, taken 28 days after the second AZD1222 dose. V and J are TRBV19 and TRBJ2-7, with a tentative D call TRBD2 (5 bases). The CDR3: CASSISGSEQYF. The DNA of the CDR3 is TGTGCCAGTAGTATTTCGGGAAGCGAGCAGTACTTC.